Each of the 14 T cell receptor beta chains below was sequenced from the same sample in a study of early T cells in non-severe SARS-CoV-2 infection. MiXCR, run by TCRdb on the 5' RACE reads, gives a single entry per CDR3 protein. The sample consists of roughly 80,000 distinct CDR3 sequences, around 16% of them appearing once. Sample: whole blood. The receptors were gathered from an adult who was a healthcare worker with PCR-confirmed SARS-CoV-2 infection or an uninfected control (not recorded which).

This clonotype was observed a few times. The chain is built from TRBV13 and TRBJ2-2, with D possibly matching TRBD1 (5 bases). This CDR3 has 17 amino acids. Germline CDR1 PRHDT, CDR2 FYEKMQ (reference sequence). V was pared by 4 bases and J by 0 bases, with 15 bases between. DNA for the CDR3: TGTGCCAGCAGCTCTTTCCAGACAGCCTCGAACACCGGGGAGCTGTTTTTT. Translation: CASSSFQTASNTGELFF. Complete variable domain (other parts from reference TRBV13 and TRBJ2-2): AAGVIQSPRHLIKEKRETATLKCYPIPRHDTVYWYQQGPGQDPQFLISFYEKMQSDKGSIPDRFSAQQFSDYHSELNMSSLELGDSALYFCASSSFQTASNTGELFFGEGSRLTVL.

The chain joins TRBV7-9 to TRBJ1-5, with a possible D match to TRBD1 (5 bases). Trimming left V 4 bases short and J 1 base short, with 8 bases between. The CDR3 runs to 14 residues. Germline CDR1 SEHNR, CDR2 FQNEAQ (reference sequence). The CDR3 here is CASSSQGSNQPQHF. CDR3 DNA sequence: TGTGCCAGCAGCTCCCAGGGAAGCAATCAGCCCCAGCATTTT.

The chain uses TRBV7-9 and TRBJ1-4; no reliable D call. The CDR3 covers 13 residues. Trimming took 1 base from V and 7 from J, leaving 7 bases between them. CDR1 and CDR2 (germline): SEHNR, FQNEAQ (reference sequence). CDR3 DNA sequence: TGTGCCAGCAGCTTAGGGGCTGGTGAAAAACTGTTTTTT. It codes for CASSLGAGEKLFF.

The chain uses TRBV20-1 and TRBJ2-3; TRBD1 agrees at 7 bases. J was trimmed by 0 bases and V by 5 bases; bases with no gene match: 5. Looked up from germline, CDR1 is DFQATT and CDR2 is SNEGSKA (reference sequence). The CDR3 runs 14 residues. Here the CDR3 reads CSALDRTSTDTQYF. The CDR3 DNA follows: TGCAGTGCTTTGGACAGGACAAGCACAGATACGCAGTATTTT.

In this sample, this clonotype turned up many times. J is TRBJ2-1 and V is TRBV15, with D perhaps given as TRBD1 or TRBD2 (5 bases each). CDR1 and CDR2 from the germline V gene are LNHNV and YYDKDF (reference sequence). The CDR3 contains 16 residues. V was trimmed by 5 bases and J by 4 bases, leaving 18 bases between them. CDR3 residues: CATSPHERGPYNEQFF. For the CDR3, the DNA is TGTGCCACCAGCCCCCATGAGAGGGGCCCGTACAATGAGCAGTTCTTC.

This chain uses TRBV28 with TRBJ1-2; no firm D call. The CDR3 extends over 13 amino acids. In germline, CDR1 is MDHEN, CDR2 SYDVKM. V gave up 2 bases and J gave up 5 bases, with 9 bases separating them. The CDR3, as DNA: TGTGCCAGCAGTTTAAGGGCGGGGTATGGCTACACCTTC. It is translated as CASSLRAGYGYTF.

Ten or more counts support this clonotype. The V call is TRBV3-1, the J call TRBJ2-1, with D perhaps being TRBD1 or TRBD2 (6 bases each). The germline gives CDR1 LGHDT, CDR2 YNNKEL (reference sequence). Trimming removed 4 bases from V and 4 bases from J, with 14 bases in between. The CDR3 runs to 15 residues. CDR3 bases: TGTGCCAGCAGCCTTACTAGGGGGGATTACAATGAGCAGTTCTTC. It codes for CASSLTRGDYNEQFF.

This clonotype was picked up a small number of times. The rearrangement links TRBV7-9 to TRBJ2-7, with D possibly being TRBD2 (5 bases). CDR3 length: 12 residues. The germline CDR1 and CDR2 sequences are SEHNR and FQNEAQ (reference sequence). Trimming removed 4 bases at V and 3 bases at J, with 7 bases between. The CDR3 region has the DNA TGTGCCAGCAGCTCCCGGGGCTACGAGCAGTACTTC. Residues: CASSSRGYEQYF.

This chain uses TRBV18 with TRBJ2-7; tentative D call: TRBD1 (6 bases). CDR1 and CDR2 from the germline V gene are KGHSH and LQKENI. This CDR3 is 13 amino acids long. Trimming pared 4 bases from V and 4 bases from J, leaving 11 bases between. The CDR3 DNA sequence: TGTGCCAGCTCACGATCACAGGGATACGAGCAGTACTTC. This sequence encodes CASSRSQGYEQYF.

This CDR3 reads CATSPGRDRFQETQYF. The CDR3 DNA reads TGTGCCACCAGCCCGGGGCGGGACAGGTTCCAAGAGACCCAGTACTTC. The chain recombines TRBV24-1 with TRBJ2-5; 8 bases agree with TRBD1. Germline CDR1 and CDR2: KGHDR and SFDVKD. There are 16 residues in the CDR3. V lost 7 bases, J lost 1 base, and 10 bases stayed unmatched.

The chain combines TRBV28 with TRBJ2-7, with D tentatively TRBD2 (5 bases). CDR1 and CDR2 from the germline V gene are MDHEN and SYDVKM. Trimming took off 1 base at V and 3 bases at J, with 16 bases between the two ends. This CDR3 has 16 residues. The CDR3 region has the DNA TGTGCCAGCAGTTTATTCCCGACTATCGGGTACTACGAGCAGTACTTC. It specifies CASSLFPTIGYYEQYF.

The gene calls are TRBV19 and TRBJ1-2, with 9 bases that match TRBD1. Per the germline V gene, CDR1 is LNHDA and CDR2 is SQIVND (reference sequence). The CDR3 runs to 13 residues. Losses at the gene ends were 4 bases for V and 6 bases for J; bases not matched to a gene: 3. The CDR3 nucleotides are TGTGCCAGTAGTACCGGGACAGGGAATGGCTACACCTTC. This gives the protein CASSTGTGNGYTF.

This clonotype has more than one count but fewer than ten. This CDR3 is CASSEGSAPRNEQFF. Here the CDR3 DNA reads TGTGCCAGCAGTGAAGGAAGCGCCCCTCGCAATGAGCAGTTCTTC. The gene calls are TRBV2 and TRBJ2-1; no firm D call. The CDR3 sequence is 15 residues long. In germline, CDR1 is SNHLY, CDR2 FYNNEI. Between the trimmed V and J ends, which lost 1 base and 6 bases, there was a span of 13 bases.

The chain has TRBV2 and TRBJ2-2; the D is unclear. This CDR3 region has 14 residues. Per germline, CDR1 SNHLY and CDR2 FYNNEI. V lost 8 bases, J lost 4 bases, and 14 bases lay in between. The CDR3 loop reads CASFRARGTGELFF. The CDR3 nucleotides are TGTGCCAGCTTCCGGGCACGCGGCACCGGGGAGCTGTTTTTT.